The clone carrying this TCR beta chain was observed a few times. Through a sample-barcoded 5' primer and a J-beta primer mix, a second PCR was run for roughly 7 to 11 cycles. Tagging of each cDNA molecule was performed by a template-switch adaptor with 12 random nucleotides. Each of the samples gave a minimum of 2.5 million paired-end reads that contained CDR3. TCRdb passed the 5' RACE reads through MiXCR, listing each CDR3 protein once. The table shows roughly 680,000 distinct CDR3 sequences, with over 45% occurring only once. CDR1 is DFQATT, CDR2 SNEGSKA, per germline (reference sequence). V gave up 5 bases and J gave up 3 bases, with 17 bases separating them. The CDR3 loop spans 16 amino acids. The data were obtained in a study of blood T cells in healthy people across ages. Overall study context: Template switching recovered approximately one barcoded beta molecule for every two T cells.

This TCR derives from a woman aged 55-75 years in good health. The chain couples TRBV20-1 to TRBJ2-6, with D possibly being TRBD1 (6 bases). Sequences were obtained from blood. The CDR3 reads CSAPHRATGGANVLTF. The CDR3 DNA is TGCAGTGCTCCGCACAGGGCCACCGGTGGGGCCAACGTCCTGACTTTC.